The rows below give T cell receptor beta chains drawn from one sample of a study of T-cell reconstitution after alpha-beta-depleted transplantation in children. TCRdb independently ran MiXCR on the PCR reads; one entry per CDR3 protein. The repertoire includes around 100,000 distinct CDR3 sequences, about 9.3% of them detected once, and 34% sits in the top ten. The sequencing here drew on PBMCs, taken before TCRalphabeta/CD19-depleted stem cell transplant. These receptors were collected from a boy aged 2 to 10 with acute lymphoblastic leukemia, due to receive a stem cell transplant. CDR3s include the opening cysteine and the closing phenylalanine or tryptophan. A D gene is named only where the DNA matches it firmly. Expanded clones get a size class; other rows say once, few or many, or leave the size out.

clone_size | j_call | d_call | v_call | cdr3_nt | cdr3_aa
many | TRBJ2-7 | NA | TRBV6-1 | TGTGCCAGCAGTGATCTCCGGGACACCTTTTACGAGCAGTACTTC | CASSDLRDTFYEQYF
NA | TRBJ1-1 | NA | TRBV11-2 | TGTGCCAGCATGGTCAGGAGTGCCGAAGCTTTCTTT | CASMVRSAEAFF
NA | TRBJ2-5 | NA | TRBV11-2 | TGTGCCAGCAGCCCCCGCCGTGGCCAAACGGGGGAGACCCAGTACTTC | CASSPRRGQTGETQYF
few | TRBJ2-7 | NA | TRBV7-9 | TGTGCCAGCAGCTTTGGTGGAGCTGACTACGAGCAGTACTTC | CASSFGGADYEQYF
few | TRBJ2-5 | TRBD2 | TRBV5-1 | TGCGCCAGCAGCTTGGGATCCCAGGCTCTAGCGGGAGTTGAGACCCAGTACTTC | CASSLGSQALAGVETQYF
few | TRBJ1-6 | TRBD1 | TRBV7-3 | TGTGCCAGCAGCCCGGTCGCACAGGGGCGATCACCCCTCCACTTT | CASSPVAQGRSPLHF
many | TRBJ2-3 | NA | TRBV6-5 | TGTGCCAGCAGTTACTACTCAGGGGGAGGGGCAGATACGCAGTATTTT | CASSYYSGGGADTQYF
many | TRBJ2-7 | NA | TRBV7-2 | TGTGCCAGCAGCCCCCAGAGGGCCGGCGGGCAGTACTTC | CASSPQRAGGQYF
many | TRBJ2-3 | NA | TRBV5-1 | TGCGCCAGCAGCTTGTACAGCTCTAGCACAGATACGCAGTATTTT | CASSLYSSSTDTQYF
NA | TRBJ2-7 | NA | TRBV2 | TGTGCCAGCGTAGGCAGAACCTACGAGCAGTACTTC | CASVGRTYEQYF
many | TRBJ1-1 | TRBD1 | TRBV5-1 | TGCGCCAGCTGCTTGAAGGGGGACAGCAACACTGAAGCTTTCTTT | CASCLKGDSNTEAFF
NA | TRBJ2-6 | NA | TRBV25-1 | TGTGCCAGCTCCCCGGGGGGCTTGATCTCTGGGGCCAACGTCCTGACTTTC | CASSPGGLISGANVLTF
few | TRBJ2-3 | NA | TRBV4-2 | TGTGCCAGCAGCCCAATAACAGGGTTAGGCGGGACAGATACGCAGTATTTT | CASSPITGLGGTDTQYF
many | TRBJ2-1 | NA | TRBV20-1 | TGCAGTGCTAGAGAAATCAGGGCCTACAATGAGCAGTTCTTC | CSAREIRAYNEQFF
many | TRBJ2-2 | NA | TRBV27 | TGTGCCAGCACCTCGGGATCGAACACCGGGGAGCTGTTTTTT | CASTSGSNTGELFF
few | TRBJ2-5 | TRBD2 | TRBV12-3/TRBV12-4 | TGTGCCAGCAGCCGGGGGACTAGCGGGAGGGGGGAGACCCAGTACTTC | CASSRGTSGRGETQYF
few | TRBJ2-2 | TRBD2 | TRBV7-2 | TGTGCCAGCAGCTTAGCGGCTAGCGGGAGGAGCGCGAACACCGGGGAGCTGTTTTTT | CASSLAASGRSANTGELFF
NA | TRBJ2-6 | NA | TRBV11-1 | TGTGCCAGCAGCTTAAAAGGGTTTGGGATCTCTGGGGCCAACGTCCTGACTTTC | CASSLKGFGISGANVLTF
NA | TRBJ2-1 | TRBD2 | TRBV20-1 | TGCAGTGCTAGAGAGGGTAGCGGGAGGGCCATTCTCAGTGAGCAGTTCTTC | CSAREGSGRAILSEQFF
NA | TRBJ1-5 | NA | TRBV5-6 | TGTGCCAGCAGCTTGGCCCGGAATCAGCCCCAGCATTTT | CASSLARNQPQHF
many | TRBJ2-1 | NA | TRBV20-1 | TGCAGTGCGTACGGGGAACTTACTTACAATGAGCAGTTCTTC | CSAYGELTYNEQFF
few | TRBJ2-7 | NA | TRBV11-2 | TGTGCCAGCAGCTTAGATTGGGGGGTCCTATACGAGCAGTACTTC | CASSLDWGVLYEQYF
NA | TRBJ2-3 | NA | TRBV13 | TGTGCCAGCAGCTTGATTAGGTTACACACAGATACGCAGTATTTT | CASSLIRLHTDTQYF
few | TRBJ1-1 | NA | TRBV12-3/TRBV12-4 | TGTGCCAGCACCCTGGGACAGAACACTGAAGCTTTCTTT | CASTLGQNTEAFF
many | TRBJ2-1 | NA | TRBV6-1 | TGTGCCAGCAGTCCACTGCTCGGAGGGATCAATGAGCAGTTCTTC | CASSPLLGGINEQFF
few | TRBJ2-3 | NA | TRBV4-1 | TGCGCCAGCAGCCTCAGGGAGTTAGATACGCAGTATTTT | CASSLRELDTQYF
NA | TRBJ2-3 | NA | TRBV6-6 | TGTGCCAGCAGTACTGTCGCGCCAGATACGCAGTATTTT | CASSTVAPDTQYF
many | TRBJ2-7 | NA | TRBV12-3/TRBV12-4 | TGTGCCAGCAGTTTAACGGCCGTCGAGCAGTACTTC | CASSLTAVEQYF
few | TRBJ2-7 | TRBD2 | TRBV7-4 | TGTGCCAGCAGCCGGACTAGCGGGAGCCCCGGGATCTACGAGCAGTACTTC | CASSRTSGSPGIYEQYF
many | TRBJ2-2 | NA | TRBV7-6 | TGTGCCAGCAGCTTAGTAGTGGGGGGCACCGGGGAGCTGTTTTTT | CASSLVVGGTGELFF
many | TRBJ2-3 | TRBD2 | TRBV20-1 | TGCAGTGCCGTAACTAGCGGGAACACAGATACGCAGTATTTT | CSAVTSGNTDTQYF
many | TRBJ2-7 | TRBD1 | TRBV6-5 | TGTGCCAGCAGTTACGGGACAGACTCCTACGAGCAGTACTTC | CASSYGTDSYEQYF
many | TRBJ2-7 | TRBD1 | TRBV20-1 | TGCAGTGCTACCGGGGACAGTGTTGTCTACTACGAGCAGTACTTC | CSATGDSVVYYEQYF
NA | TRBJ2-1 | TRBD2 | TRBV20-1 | TGCAGTGCTAGAGATCTCAGAACTGCGGGAGCAGGGAATGAGCAGTTCTTC | CSARDLRTAGAGNEQFF
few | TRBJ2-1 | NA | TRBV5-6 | TGTGCCAGCAGCGCCCCCGGGACGCACAATGAGCAGTTCTTC | CASSAPGTHNEQFF
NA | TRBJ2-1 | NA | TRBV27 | TGTGCCAGCAGTTTAAGACAGAGCTCCTACAATGAGCAGTTCTTC | CASSLRQSSYNEQFF
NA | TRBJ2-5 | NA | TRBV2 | TGTGCCAGCATGGAGGAAGCGGTGGGAGAGACCCAGTACTTC | CASMEEAVGETQYF
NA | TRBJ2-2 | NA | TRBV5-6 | TGTGCCAGCAGCTTGCGGGTAATGGGGGAGCTGTTTTTT | CASSLRVMGELFF
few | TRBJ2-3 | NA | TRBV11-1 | TGTGCCAGCAGCTTAAACTTTAGGGGCGGGGAGACCACAGATACGCAGTATTTT | CASSLNFRGGETTDTQYF
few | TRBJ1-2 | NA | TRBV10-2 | TGCGCCAGCAGTGAGTCGATATCCCCCTATGGCTACACCTTC | CASSESISPYGYTF